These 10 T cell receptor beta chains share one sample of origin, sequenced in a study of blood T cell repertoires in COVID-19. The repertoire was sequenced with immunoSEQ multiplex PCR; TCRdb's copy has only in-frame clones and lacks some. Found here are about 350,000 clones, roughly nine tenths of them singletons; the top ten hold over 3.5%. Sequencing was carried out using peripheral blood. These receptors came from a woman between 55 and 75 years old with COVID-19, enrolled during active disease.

The chain's CDR3 is CASSPVTEVTYGYTF. The CDR3, as DNA: TGTGCCAGCTCACCTGTGACGGAGGTGACCTATGGCTACACCTTC. The J gene is TRBJ1-2, the V gene TRBV18; D is uncertain. Trimming removed 3 bases from V and 4 bases from J, with 15 bases in between. Germline V lookup: CDR1 KGHSH, CDR2 LQKENI. The CDR3 totals 15 residues.

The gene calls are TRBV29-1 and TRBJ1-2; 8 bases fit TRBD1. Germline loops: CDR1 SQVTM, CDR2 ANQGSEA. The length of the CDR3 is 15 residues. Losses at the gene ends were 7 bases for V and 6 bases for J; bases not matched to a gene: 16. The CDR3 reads CSATSAGGRRDGYTF. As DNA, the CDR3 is TGCAGCGCCACCTCGGCAGGGGGCAGGCGGGATGGCTACACCTTC.

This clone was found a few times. For the CDR3, the DNA is TGTGCCAGCACCCGGGTACAGGCTTATGGCTACACCTTC. Its translation: CASTRVQAYGYTF. This rearrangement joins TRBV7-8 to TRBJ1-2; D is perhaps TRBD1 (5 bases). Germline CDR1 is SGHVS and CDR2 is FQNEAQ. V was pared by 7 bases and J by 5 bases, with 14 bases between. The CDR3 length is 13 residues. The full variable domain, with the rest looked up from reference TRBV7-8 and TRBJ1-2, is GAGVSQSPRYKVAKRGQDVALRCDPISGHVSLFWYQQALGQGPEFLTYFQNEAQLDKSGLPSDRFFAERPEGSVSTLKIQRTQQEDSAVYLCASTRVQAYGYTFGSGTRLTVV.

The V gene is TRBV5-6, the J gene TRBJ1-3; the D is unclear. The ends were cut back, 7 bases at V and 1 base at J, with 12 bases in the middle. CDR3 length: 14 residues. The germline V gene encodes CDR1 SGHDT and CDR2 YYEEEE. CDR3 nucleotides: TGTGCCAGCGGGCGACAAGTTTCTGGAAACACCATATATTTT. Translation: CASGRQVSGNTIYF. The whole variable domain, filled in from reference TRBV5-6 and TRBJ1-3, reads DAGVTQSPTHLIKTRGQQVTLRCSPKSGHDTVSWYQQALGQGPQFIFQYYEEEERQRGNFPDRFSGHQFPNYSSELNVNALLLGDSALYLCASGRQVSGNTIYFGEGSWLTVV.

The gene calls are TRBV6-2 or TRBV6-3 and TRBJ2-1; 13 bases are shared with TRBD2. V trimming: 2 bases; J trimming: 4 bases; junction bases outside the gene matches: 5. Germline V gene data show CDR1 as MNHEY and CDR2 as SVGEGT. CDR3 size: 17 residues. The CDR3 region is CASSYRTSGGLYNEQFF. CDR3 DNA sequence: TGTGCCAGCAGTTACCGGACTAGCGGGGGCCTATACAATGAGCAGTTCTTC.

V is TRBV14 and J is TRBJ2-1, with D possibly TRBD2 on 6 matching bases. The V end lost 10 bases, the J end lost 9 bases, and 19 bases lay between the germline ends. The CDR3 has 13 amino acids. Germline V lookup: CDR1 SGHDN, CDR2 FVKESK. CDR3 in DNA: TGTGCCAATTCACCCTTCCTAGCGACTGAGCAGTTCTTC. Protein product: CANSPFLATEQFF.

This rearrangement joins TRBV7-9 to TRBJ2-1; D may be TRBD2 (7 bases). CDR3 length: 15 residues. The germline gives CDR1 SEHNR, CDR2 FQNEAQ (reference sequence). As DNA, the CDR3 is TGTGTCCCCCTTTATACGGGGGGCTTTCACAATGAGCAGTTCTTC. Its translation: CVPLYTGGFHNEQFF.

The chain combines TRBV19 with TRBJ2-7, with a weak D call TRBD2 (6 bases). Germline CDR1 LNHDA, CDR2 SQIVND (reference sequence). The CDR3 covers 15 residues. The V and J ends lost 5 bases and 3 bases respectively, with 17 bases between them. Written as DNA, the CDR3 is TGTGCCAGTAGTCTCGGAGGGAGTAGGGGCTACGAGCAGTACTTC. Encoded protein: CASSLGGSRGYEQYF.

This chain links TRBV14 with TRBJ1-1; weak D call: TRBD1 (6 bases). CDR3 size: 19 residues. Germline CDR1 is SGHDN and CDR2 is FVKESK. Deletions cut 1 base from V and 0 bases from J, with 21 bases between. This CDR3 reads CASSQGGRGQHILNTEAFF. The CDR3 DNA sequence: TGTGCCAGCAGCCAAGGGGGCCGAGGACAGCATATTCTGAACACTGAAGCTTTCTTT.

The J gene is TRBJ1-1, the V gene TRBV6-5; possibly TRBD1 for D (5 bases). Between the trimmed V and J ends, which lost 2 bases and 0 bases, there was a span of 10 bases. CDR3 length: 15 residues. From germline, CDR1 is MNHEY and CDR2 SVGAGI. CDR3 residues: CASSYTGTLNTEAFF. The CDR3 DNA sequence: TGTGCCAGCAGTTACACAGGAACCTTGAACACTGAAGCTTTCTTT.